The TCR beta chain under discussion was sequenced for a study of T cells after yellow fever vaccination. This clonotype showed up many times. TCRdb re-analysed the 5' RACE reads in MiXCR, keeping a single row per CDR3 protein. The sample contains 150,000 to 200,000 distinct CDR3 sequences, 9.5% to 12% of which appear only once. The CDR3 runs to 14 residues. From germline, CDR1 is SQVTM and CDR2 ANQGSEA. Deletions cut 7 bases from V and 1 base from J, with 16 bases between. This rearrangement joins TRBV29-1 to TRBJ1-1, with D possibly TRBD1 on 5 matching bases. Sample: CD8+ T cells sorted from PBMCs, taken 15 days after the yellow fever booster vaccination. This receptor was obtained from a man aged 18 to 30 who received the YFV17D yellow fever vaccine. DNA of the CDR3: TGCAGCGCCGAGGGCCGGGACTCGAACACTGAAGCTTTCTTT. It translates to CSAEGRDSNTEAFF.